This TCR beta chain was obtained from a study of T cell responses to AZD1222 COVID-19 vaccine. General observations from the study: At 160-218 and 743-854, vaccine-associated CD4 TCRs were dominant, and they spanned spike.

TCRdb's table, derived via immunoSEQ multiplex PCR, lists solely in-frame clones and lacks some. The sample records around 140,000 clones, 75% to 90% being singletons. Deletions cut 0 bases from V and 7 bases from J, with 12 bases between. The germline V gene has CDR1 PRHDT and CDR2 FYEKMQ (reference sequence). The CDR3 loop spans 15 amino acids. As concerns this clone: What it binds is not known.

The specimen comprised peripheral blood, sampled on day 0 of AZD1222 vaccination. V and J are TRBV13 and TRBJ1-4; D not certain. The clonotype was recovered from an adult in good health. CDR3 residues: CASSLGGPGGEKLFF. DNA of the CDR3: TGTGCCAGCAGCTTAGGTGGACCCGGTGGTGAAAAACTGTTTTTT.